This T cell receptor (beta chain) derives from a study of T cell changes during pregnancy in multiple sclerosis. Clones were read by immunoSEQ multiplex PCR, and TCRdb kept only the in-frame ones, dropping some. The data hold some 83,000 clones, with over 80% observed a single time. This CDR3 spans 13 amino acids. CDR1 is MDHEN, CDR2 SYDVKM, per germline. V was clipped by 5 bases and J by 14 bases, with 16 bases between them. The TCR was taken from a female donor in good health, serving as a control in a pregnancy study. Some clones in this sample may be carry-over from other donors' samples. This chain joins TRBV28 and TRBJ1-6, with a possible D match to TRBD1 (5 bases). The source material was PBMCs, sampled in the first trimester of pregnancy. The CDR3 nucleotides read TGTGCCAGCAGTCACAAGGGGAGGTCTGCCCTCCACTTT. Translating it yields CASSHKGRSALHF.